This T cell receptor beta chain came from a study of long-term antiretroviral therapy in people with HIV. General study points: Repertoire composition at all time points was dominated by clones that had expanded before ART. ART was followed by higher diversity that remained below transplant donor controls.

Of note for this clone: Its antigen remains unidentified.

This CDR3 spans 15 amino acids. The V gene lost 5 bases and the J gene lost 6 bases, with 14 bases spanning the gap. Germline V gives CDR1 SGHTA, CDR2 FQGNSA. The authors ran the immunoSEQ assay, v3.0, at survey level. Sequencing aimed at roughly 35,000-55,000 T-cell genomes per sample. Profiling relied on immunoSEQ multiplex PCR, and the TCRdb table lists in-frame clones only, not all of them. In the table there are some 33,000 clones, 95% to 98% of which are singletons. Every specimen provided roughly 1-10 million cryopreserved PBMC before DNA extraction took place. The source is a man younger than 45 with HIV. This chain links TRBV7-2 with TRBJ1-6; a weak D match, TRBD1 (5 bases). This specimen consisted of unsorted PBMCs, obtained 7.6 years after starting antiretroviral therapy. CDR3 in DNA: TGTGCCAGCAGCCTACCTGGGACCGGTAATTCACCCCTCCACTTT. Translating gives CASSLPGTGNSPLHF.